This T cell receptor beta chain emerged from a study of blood T cell repertoires in COVID-19. Study-wide context: COVID-19 samples, acute and convalescent, were from the United States, Italy and Spain. Sources were T cells, B-cell-depleted T cells, or PBMCs; the material itself was cDNA or gDNA.

How the authors handled the data: Quantification of nucleated cells was approximated via reference gene primer amplification. The repertoire was sequenced with immunoSEQ multiplex PCR; TCRdb's copy has only in-frame clones and lacks some. The V and J calls and the clone size are those of that table, but D and trimming were determined from the DNA. The sample lists some 180,000 clones, roughly four fifths occurring once. Seattle-derived patients entered the study during active infection and were followed longitudinally. The sequence derives from a woman between 40 and 55 years old with COVID-19, enrolled during active disease. The material sequenced was peripheral blood.

CDR3 nucleotides: TGTGCCAGCAGCCCCCAAGGGGGCCCGAACACTGAAGCTTTCTTT. This sequence encodes CASSPQGGPNTEAFF. This chain uses TRBV27 with TRBJ1-1, with 7 bases lining up with TRBD1. The ends lost 6 bases at V and 1 base at J; junction bases unmatched: 8. Germline assignment: CDR1 MNHEY and CDR2 SMNVEV (reference sequence). This CDR3 has 15 residues.